Listed below are T cell receptor beta chains from one sample, sequenced in a study of shared clonotypes between healthy human individuals. Assay: immunoSEQ multiplex PCR; the TCRdb copy retains only in-frame clones and omits some. Of over 2,000,000 clones in the sample, around 95% are singletons; the top ten hold around 1.7%. The sequenced sample consisted of naive CD8+ T cells from PBMCs. These TCRs come from a man aged 18-30 years in good health. Some clones in this sample may be carry-over from other donors' samples. CDR3s include the opening cysteine and the closing phenylalanine or tryptophan. Each record gives: V gene, J gene, D gene, clone size, CDR3 DNA, CDR3 protein. D genes are given only for firm matches. Expanded clones are given a class, and other clones once, few, many or no size at all.

v_gene: TRBV5-1; j_gene: TRBJ1-2; d_gene: TRBD1; abundance: NA; CDR3nt: TGCGCCAGCAGCTTGGGACAGGGGAACTATGGCTACACCTTC; CDR3aa: CASSLGQGNYGYTF
v_gene: TRBV27; j_gene: TRBJ1-2; d_gene: TRBD1; abundance: NA; CDR3nt: TGTGCCAGCAGTTTATTTGGGACAGTTTACTATGGCTACACCTTC; CDR3aa: CASSLFGTVYYGYTF
v_gene: TRBV5-1; j_gene: TRBJ2-1; d_gene: NA; abundance: NA; CDR3nt: TGCGCCAGCAGCTTTAACAATTACAGTGAGCAGTTCTTC; CDR3aa: CASSFNNYSEQFF
v_gene: TRBV7-9; j_gene: TRBJ2-1; d_gene: TRBD1; abundance: NA; CDR3nt: TGTGCCTCACACGACCGGGCAGGGGGTGCTTCCCTTTACAATGAGCAGTTCTTC; CDR3aa: CASHDRAGGASLYNEQFF
v_gene: TRBV4-3; j_gene: TRBJ2-1; d_gene: TRBD2; abundance: once; CDR3nt: TGCGCCAGCAGCCGATCTAGCGGGAGCTCCTACAATGAGCAGTTCTTC; CDR3aa: CASSRSSGSSYNEQFF
v_gene: TRBV30; j_gene: TRBJ1-2; d_gene: TRBD1; abundance: NA; CDR3nt: TGTGCCTGGAGTTGGACAGGGGCGCGTTATGGCTACACCTTC; CDR3aa: CAWSWTGARYGYTF
v_gene: TRBV19; j_gene: TRBJ1-4; d_gene: NA; abundance: NA; CDR3nt: TGTGCCTCGACCCCCTCCTCGAAGAGTGGGGGAAAACTGTTTTTT; CDR3aa: CASTPSSKSGGKLFF
v_gene: TRBV19; j_gene: TRBJ1-4; d_gene: NA; abundance: NA; CDR3nt: TGTGCCAGTAGTTCCCCGCAGGGAGGTGAAAAACTGTTTTTT; CDR3aa: CASSSPQGGEKLFF
v_gene: TRBV27; j_gene: TRBJ2-7; d_gene: NA; abundance: NA; CDR3nt: TGTGCCAGCAGTTTGTACAGCAACTCCTACGAGCAGTACTTC; CDR3aa: CASSLYSNSYEQYF
v_gene: TRBV4-3; j_gene: TRBJ2-1; d_gene: NA; abundance: NA; CDR3nt: TGCGCCAGCAGCCAAGATTCCCGGGGAAGCAACAATGAGCAGTTCTTC; CDR3aa: CASSQDSRGSNNEQFF
v_gene: TRBV27; j_gene: TRBJ2-3; d_gene: TRBD2; abundance: NA; CDR3nt: TGTGCCAGCAGCCCCGGGGGGGCAGGGTCTACGCAGTATTTT; CDR3aa: CASSPGGAGSTQYF
v_gene: TRBV7-2; j_gene: TRBJ1-1; d_gene: TRBD1; abundance: NA; CDR3nt: TGTGCCAGCAGCCCCCCCCACAGGGGGAACACTGAAGCTTTCTTT; CDR3aa: CASSPPHRGNTEAFF
v_gene: TRBV4-3; j_gene: TRBJ1-2; d_gene: TRBD1; abundance: NA; CDR3nt: TGCGCCAGCAGCAGAGGACAGGCCAATCTATATGGCTACACCTTC; CDR3aa: CASSRGQANLYGYTF
v_gene: TRBV29-1; j_gene: TRBJ2-1; d_gene: NA; abundance: NA; CDR3nt: TGCAGCGTTGAGATAGCATCGCTCAAGCAGTTCTTC; CDR3aa: CSVEIASLKQFF
v_gene: TRBV11-2; j_gene: TRBJ2-3; d_gene: NA; abundance: NA; CDR3nt: TGTGCCAGCAGCTTATATGGACGGCCAGATACGCAGTATTTT; CDR3aa: CASSLYGRPDTQYF
v_gene: TRBV11-2; j_gene: TRBJ2-1; d_gene: TRBD2; abundance: NA; CDR3nt: TGTGCCAGCAGCCCATGGGGTAGCGGGCACGGGGAGCAGTTCTTC; CDR3aa: CASSPWGSGHGEQFF
v_gene: TRBV28; j_gene: TRBJ2-3; d_gene: NA; abundance: NA; CDR3nt: TGTGCCAGCAGTCCCTCCTTAGGCACAGATACGCAGTATTTT; CDR3aa: CASSPSLGTDTQYF
v_gene: TRBV14; j_gene: TRBJ1-1; d_gene: NA; abundance: NA; CDR3nt: TGTGCCAGCAGCCAAACAGGGCGTTGGGACACTGAAGCTTTCTTT; CDR3aa: CASSQTGRWDTEAFF
v_gene: TRBV19; j_gene: TRBJ1-5; d_gene: TRBD1; abundance: NA; CDR3nt: TGTGCCAGTAGTCCCTGGGACAGCCAATATAGCAATCAGCCCCAGCATTTT; CDR3aa: CASSPWDSQYSNQPQHF
v_gene: TRBV21-1; j_gene: TRBJ2-4; d_gene: NA; abundance: NA; CDR3nt: TGTGCCAGCAGCACGCGGGACATCGAAGCCAAAAACATTCAGTACTTC; CDR3aa: CASSTRDIEAKNIQYF
v_gene: TRBV6-5; j_gene: TRBJ2-1; d_gene: NA; abundance: NA; CDR3nt: TGTGCCAGCAGTTCTCGGGACTCCTCGCTTGAGCAGTTCTTC; CDR3aa: CASSSRDSSLEQFF
v_gene: TRBV18; j_gene: TRBJ2-5; d_gene: NA; abundance: NA; CDR3nt: TGTGCCAGCTCACCCGGGAGCCGGGCCCGATATCTGGAGACCCAGTACTTC; CDR3aa: CASSPGSRARYLETQYF
v_gene: TRBV9; j_gene: TRBJ2-7; d_gene: NA; abundance: NA; CDR3nt: TGTGCCAGCAGCGTAGGGATGGGCGAGCAGTACTTC; CDR3aa: CASSVGMGEQYF
v_gene: TRBV4-1; j_gene: TRBJ2-5; d_gene: NA; abundance: NA; CDR3nt: TGCGCCAGCAGCCCAGAGGGGGGAATGCTTGGAGAGACCCAGTACTTC; CDR3aa: CASSPEGGMLGETQYF
v_gene: TRBV4-1; j_gene: TRBJ2-3; d_gene: TRBD1; abundance: NA; CDR3nt: TGCGCCAGCAGCCCACTTACCGGGACAGGGACCACAGATACGCAGTATTTT; CDR3aa: CASSPLTGTGTTDTQYF
v_gene: TRBV7-9; j_gene: TRBJ2-7; d_gene: NA; abundance: NA; CDR3nt: TGTGCCAGCAGCTTCGGCCCCCCCGTATACGAGCAGTACTTC; CDR3aa: CASSFGPPVYEQYF
v_gene: TRBV29-1; j_gene: TRBJ1-6; d_gene: NA; abundance: NA; CDR3nt: TGCAGCGTTGCAGGGGCGGATTCACCCCTCCACTTT; CDR3aa: CSVAGADSPLHF
v_gene: TRBV10-2; j_gene: TRBJ2-2; d_gene: TRBD1; abundance: NA; CDR3nt: TGCGCCAGCAGATGGACAGGGAACACCGGGGAGCTGTTTTTT; CDR3aa: CASRWTGNTGELFF
v_gene: TRBV6-1; j_gene: TRBJ1-2; d_gene: NA; abundance: NA; CDR3nt: TGTGCCAGCATCCCAAGGGCAGGGTGGAACTATGGCTACACCTTC; CDR3aa: CASIPRAGWNYGYTF
v_gene: TRBV5-5; j_gene: TRBJ2-7; d_gene: NA; abundance: NA; CDR3nt: TGTGCCAGCAGCCTCGACAGGAGCGAGCAGTACTTC; CDR3aa: CASSLDRSEQYF
v_gene: TRBV6-1; j_gene: TRBJ2-5; d_gene: TRBD1; abundance: NA; CDR3nt: TGTGCCAGCAGTGAATACTGGGGACAGGGGGCCACCGAGACCCAGTACTTC; CDR3aa: CASSEYWGQGATETQYF
v_gene: TRBV27; j_gene: TRBJ2-7; d_gene: TRBD1; abundance: NA; CDR3nt: TGTGCCAGCAGTTTTTCACAGGGGCCCCACTTGTACTTC; CDR3aa: CASSFSQGPHLYF
v_gene: TRBV4-1; j_gene: TRBJ2-7; d_gene: TRBD2; abundance: NA; CDR3nt: TGCGCCAGCAGCCAAGGGTCTAGCGGGAGCTACGAGCAGTACTTC; CDR3aa: CASSQGSSGSYEQYF
v_gene: TRBV28; j_gene: TRBJ1-1; d_gene: NA; abundance: NA; CDR3nt: TGTGCCAGCAGCTTACATGGGAGCCCATACACTGAAGCTTTCTTT; CDR3aa: CASSLHGSPYTEAFF
v_gene: TRBV4-1; j_gene: TRBJ2-7; d_gene: TRBD2; abundance: NA; CDR3nt: TGCGCCAGCAGCCAAGATACTAGCGGAGCCTCCTACGAGCAGTACTTC; CDR3aa: CASSQDTSGASYEQYF
v_gene: TRBV27; j_gene: TRBJ2-2; d_gene: NA; abundance: NA; CDR3nt: TGTGCCAGCAGTTTTTTCTTTTCCGGGGAGCTGTTTTTT; CDR3aa: CASSFFFSGELFF
v_gene: TRBV14; j_gene: TRBJ2-1; d_gene: TRBD1; abundance: NA; CDR3nt: TGTGCCAGCAGCCAAGGAATAGGGACAGGTTCCTACAATGAGCAGTTCTTC; CDR3aa: CASSQGIGTGSYNEQFF
v_gene: TRBV11-3; j_gene: TRBJ2-2; d_gene: TRBD1; abundance: NA; CDR3nt: TGTGCCAGCAGCTTAATGACAGGGGGTACCGGGGAGCTGTTTTTT; CDR3aa: CASSLMTGGTGELFF
v_gene: TRBV19; j_gene: TRBJ1-2; d_gene: NA; abundance: NA; CDR3nt: TGTGCCAGTAGCCCTCCCGCCCCAGGGGACTATGGCTACACCTTC; CDR3aa: CASSPPAPGDYGYTF
v_gene: TRBV11-3; j_gene: TRBJ2-5; d_gene: NA; abundance: NA; CDR3nt: TGTGCCAGCAGCCGAATTGGAGGGCAAGAGACCCAGTACTTC; CDR3aa: CASSRIGGQETQYF
v_gene: TRBV12-5; j_gene: TRBJ2-1; d_gene: NA; abundance: NA; CDR3nt: TGTGCTAGTGCCCCCGGGCAAGGCTTCTACAATGAGCAGTTCTTC; CDR3aa: CASAPGQGFYNEQFF
v_gene: TRBV18; j_gene: TRBJ1-2; d_gene: TRBD1; abundance: NA; CDR3nt: TGTGCCAGCTCACCACCGGGGGGACAGGGTGCGGGTGCCTTCGGCTACACCTTC; CDR3aa: CASSPPGGQGAGAFGYTF
v_gene: TRBV11-2; j_gene: TRBJ1-2; d_gene: TRBD1; abundance: NA; CDR3nt: TGTGCCAGCAGCTTAGACGGCACCGGGACAGGGGCAGGGAGCTATGGCTACACCTTC; CDR3aa: CASSLDGTGTGAGSYGYTF
v_gene: TRBV7-7; j_gene: TRBJ2-1; d_gene: TRBD1; abundance: NA; CDR3nt: TGTGCCAGCAGCTTAAACAGGGGCGTTGAGCAGTTCTTC; CDR3aa: CASSLNRGVEQFF
v_gene: TRBV19; j_gene: TRBJ2-1; d_gene: NA; abundance: once; CDR3nt: TGTGCCAGTAGTCCCCGGACAGCCGAGACACCCGCCGATGAGCAGTTCTTC; CDR3aa: CASSPRTAETPADEQFF